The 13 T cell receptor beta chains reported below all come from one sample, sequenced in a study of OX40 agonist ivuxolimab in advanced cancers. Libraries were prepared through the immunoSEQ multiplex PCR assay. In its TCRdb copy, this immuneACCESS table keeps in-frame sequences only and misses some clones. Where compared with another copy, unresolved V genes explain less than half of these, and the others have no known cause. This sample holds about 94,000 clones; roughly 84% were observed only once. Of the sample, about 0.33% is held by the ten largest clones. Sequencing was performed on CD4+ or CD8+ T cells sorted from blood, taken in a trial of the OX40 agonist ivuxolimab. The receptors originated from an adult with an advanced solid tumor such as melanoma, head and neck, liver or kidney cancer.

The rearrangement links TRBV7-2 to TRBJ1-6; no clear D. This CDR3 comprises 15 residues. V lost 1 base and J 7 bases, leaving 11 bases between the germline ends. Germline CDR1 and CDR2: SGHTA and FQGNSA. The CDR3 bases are TGTGCCAGCAGCTTAGTGCGGCAGCAGAATTCACCCCTCCACTTT. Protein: CASSLVRQQNSPLHF. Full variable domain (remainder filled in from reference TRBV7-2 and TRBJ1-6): GAGVSQSPSNKVTEKGKDVELRCDPISGHTALYWYRQSLGQGLEFLIYFQGNSAPDKSGLPSDRFSAERTGGSVSTLTIQRTQQEDSAVYLCASSLVRQQNSPLHFGNGTRLTVT.

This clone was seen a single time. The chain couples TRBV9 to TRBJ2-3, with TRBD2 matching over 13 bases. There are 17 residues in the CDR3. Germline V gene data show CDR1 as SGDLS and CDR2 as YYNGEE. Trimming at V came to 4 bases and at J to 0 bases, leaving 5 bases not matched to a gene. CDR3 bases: TGTGCCAGCAGCCAGGGACTAGCGGGGCCTAGCACAGATACGCAGTATTTT. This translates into CASSQGLAGPSTDTQYF.

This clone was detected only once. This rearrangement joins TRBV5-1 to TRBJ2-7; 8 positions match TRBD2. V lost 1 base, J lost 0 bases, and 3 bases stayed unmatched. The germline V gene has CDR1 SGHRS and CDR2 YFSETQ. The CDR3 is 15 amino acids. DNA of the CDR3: TGCGCCAGCAGCTTGTTAAGCGGGGGCTCCTACGAGCAGTACTTC. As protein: CASSLLSGGSYEQYF.

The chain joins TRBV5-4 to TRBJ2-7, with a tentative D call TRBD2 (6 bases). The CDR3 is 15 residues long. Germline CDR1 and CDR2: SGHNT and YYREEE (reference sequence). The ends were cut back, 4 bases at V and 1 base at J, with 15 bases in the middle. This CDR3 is CASSPTSRRSYEQYF. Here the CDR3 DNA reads TGTGCCAGCAGCCCCACTAGCCGAAGATCCTACGAGCAGTACTTC. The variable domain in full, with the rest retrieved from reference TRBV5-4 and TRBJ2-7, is ETGVTQSPTHLIKTRGQQVTLRCSSQSGHNTVSWYQQALGQGPQFIFQYYREEENGRGNFPPRFSGLQFPNYSSELNVNALELDDSALYLCASSPTSRRSYEQYFGPGTRLTVT.

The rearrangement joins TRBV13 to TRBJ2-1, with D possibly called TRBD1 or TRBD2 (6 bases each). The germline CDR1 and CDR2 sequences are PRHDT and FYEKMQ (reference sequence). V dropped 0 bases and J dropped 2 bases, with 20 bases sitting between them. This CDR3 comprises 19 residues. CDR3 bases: TGTGCCAGCAGCTTAGGAAGGGGGACTCCCTCTTGGACCTACAATGAGCAGTTCTTC. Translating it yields CASSLGRGTPSWTYNEQFF. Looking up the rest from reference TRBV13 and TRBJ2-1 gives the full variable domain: AAGVIQSPRHLIKEKRETATLKCYPIPRHDTVYWYQQGPGQDPQFLISFYEKMQSDKGSIPDRFSAQQFSDYHSELNMSSLELGDSALYFCASSLGRGTPSWTYNEQFFGPGTRLTVL.

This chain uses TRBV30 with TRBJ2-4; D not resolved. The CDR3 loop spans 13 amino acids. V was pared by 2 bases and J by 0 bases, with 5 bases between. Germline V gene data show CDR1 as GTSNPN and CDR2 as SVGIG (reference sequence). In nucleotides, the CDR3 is TGTGCCTGGAGTTCCCTAGCCAAAAACATTCAGTACTTC. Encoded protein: CAWSSLAKNIQYF.

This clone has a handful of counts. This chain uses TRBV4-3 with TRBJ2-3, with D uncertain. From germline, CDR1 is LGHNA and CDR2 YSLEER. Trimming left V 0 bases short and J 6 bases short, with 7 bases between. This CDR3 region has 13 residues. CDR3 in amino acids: CASSQEHWDTQYF. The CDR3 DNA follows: TGCGCCAGCAGCCAAGAGCATTGGGATACGCAGTATTTT.

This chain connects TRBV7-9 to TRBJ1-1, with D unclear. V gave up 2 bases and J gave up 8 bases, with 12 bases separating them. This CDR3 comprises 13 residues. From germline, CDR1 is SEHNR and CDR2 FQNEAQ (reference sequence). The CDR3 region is CASSLSSTGEAFF. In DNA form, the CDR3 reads TGTGCCAGCAGCTTATCGTCGACTGGAGAAGCTTTCTTT.

The CDR3 here is CASSFGDRGTLAKNIQYF. The CDR3, as DNA: TGTGCCAGCAGCTTTGGGGACAGGGGAACTTTAGCCAAAAACATTCAGTACTTC. This sequence joins TRBV5-5 and TRBJ2-4; 10 bases agree with TRBD1. V gave up 2 bases and J gave up 0 bases; unmatched junction bases: 8. The CDR3 covers 18 residues. Per germline, CDR1 SGHKS and CDR2 YYEKEE (reference sequence).

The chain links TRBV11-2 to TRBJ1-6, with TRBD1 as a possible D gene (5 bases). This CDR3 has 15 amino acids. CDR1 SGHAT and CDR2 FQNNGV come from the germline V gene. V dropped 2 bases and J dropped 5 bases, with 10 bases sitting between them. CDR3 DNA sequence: TGTGCCAGCAGCTTATTCAGGGAGAATAATTCACCCCTCCACTTT. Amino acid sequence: CASSLFRENNSPLHF.

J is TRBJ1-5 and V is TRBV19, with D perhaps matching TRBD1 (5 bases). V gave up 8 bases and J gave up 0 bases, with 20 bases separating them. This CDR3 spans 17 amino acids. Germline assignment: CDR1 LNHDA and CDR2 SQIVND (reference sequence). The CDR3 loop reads CASAPRTYEDSNQPQHF. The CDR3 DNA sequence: TGTGCCAGTGCACCACGGACATATGAGGATAGCAATCAGCCCCAGCATTTT.

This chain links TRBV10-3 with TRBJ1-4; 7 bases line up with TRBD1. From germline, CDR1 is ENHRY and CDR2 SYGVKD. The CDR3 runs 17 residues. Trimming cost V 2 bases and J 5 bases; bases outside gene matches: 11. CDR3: CAISEDRVWGRNEKLFF. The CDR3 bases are TGTGCCATCAGTGAGGACAGGGTATGGGGGAGGAATGAAAAACTGTTTTTT.

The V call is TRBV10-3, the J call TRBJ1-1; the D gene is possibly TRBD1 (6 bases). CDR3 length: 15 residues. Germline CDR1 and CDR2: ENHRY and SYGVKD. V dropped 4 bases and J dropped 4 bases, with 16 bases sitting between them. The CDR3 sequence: CAISGTQGMGTEAFF. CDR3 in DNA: TGTGCCATCAGTGGGACACAGGGTATGGGCACTGAAGCTTTCTTT.